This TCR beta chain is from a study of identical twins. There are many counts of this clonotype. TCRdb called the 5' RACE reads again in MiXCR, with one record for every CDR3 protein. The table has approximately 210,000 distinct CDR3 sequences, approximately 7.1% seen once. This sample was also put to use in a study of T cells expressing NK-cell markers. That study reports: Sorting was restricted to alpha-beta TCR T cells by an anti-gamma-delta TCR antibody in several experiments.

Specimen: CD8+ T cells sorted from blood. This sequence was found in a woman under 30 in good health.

The CDR3 sequence is CSASDRVEQYF. The CDR3 DNA reads TGCAGTGCTAGCGACAGGGTGGAGCAGTACTTC. This rearrangement joins TRBV20-1 to TRBJ2-7; 7 nucleotides agree with TRBD1. This CDR3 spans 11 amino acids. Germline V gene data show CDR1 as DFQATT and CDR2 as SNEGSKA (reference sequence). Trimming removed 3 bases from V and 7 bases from J; junction bases left unmatched: 3.